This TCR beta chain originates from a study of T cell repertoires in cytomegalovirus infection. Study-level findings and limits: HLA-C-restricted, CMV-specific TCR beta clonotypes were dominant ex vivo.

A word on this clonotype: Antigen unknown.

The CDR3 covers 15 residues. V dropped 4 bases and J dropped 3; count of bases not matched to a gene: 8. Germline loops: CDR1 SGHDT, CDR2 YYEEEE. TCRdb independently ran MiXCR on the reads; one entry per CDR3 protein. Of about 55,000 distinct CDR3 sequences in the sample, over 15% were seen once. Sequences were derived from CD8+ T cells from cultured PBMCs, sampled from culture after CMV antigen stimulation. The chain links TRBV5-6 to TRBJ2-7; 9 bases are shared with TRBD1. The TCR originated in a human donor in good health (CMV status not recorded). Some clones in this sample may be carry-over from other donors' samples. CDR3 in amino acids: CASSPIGQGIYEQYF. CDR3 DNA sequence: TGTGCCAGCAGCCCGATCGGACAGGGGATCTACGAGCAGTACTTC.